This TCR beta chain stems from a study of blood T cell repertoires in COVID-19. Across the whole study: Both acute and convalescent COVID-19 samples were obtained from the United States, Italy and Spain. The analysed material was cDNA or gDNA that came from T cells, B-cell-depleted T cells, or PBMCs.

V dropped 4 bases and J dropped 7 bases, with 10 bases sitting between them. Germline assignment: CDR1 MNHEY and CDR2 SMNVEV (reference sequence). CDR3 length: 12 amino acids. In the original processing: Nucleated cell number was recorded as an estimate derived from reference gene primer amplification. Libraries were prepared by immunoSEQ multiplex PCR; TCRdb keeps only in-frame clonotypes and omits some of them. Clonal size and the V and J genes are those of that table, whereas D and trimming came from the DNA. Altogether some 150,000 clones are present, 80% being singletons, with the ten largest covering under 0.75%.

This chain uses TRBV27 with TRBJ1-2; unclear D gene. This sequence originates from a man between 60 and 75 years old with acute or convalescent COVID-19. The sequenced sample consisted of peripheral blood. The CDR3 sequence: CASSSPGGGYTF. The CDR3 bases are TGTGCCAGCAGTTCTCCTGGCGGTGGCTACACCTTC.